This entry lists 24 T cell receptor beta chains sequenced from one sample in a study. From the 5' RACE reads, TCRdb called clonotypes with MiXCR, one entry per CDR3 protein. This sample has tens of thousands of distinct CDR3 sequences, with 26% found just once. Cells sorted as Tregs were CD4+, CD25+ and CD127-/low. Input material: tumor-infiltrating Tregs sorted from the breast tumor. The receptors stem from a female donor with breast cancer.

This clonotype was observed a few times. Germline is not matched at one junction end, which may reflect a read error. This chain uses TRBV5-1 with TRBJ2-4; 11 bases are shared with TRBD2. Per germline, CDR1 SGHRS and CDR2 YFSETQ. The CDR3 totals 14 residues. Here the CDR3 DNA reads TGCGCCAGCAGTTTGGGACTAGCGGAAAACATTCAGTACTTC. Encoded protein: CASSLGLAENIQYF.

Many counts were recorded for this clonotype. This rearrangement joins TRBV25-1 to TRBJ2-5; 12 bases are shared with TRBD1. Losses at the gene ends were 5 bases for V and 5 bases for J; bases not matched to a gene: 9. The CDR3 is made up of 16 amino acids. Germline CDR1 and CDR2: MGHDK and SYGVNS. As DNA, the CDR3 is TGTGCCAGCAGTAGAACCGGGACAGGGGGCCTGGAGACCCAGTACTTC. Its translation is CASSRTGTGGLETQYF.

The chain has TRBV20-1 and TRBJ1-4; 9 bases align to TRBD1. Looked up from germline, CDR1 is DFQATT and CDR2 is SNEGSKA (reference sequence). The CDR3 totals 13 residues. V was pared by 6 bases and J by 8 bases, with 7 bases of the junction left unmatched. The CDR3 DNA reads TGCAGTGCCCACGACAGGGGGGGGGAAAAACTGTTTTTT. As protein: CSAHDRGGEKLFF.

V usage is TRBV7-2 and J usage is TRBJ1-1; TRBD1 aligns across 7 bases. V lost 7 bases, J lost 3 bases, and 8 bases stayed unmatched. There are 14 residues in the CDR3. Germline assignment: CDR1 SGHTA and CDR2 FQGNSA. CDR3 DNA: TGTGCCAGCAACCGAGACAGGGCGTACACTGAAGCTTTCTTT. It codes for CASNRDRAYTEAFF.

Of note for this clonotype: Compared with germline, one end of the junction differs, possibly owing to a read error. V and J are TRBV10-2 and TRBJ1-6; no clear D gene. This CDR3 has 14 amino acids. From germline, CDR1 is WSHSY and CDR2 SAAADI. The CDR3 is CASIPDTRNLPLHF. The DNA of the CDR3 is TGCGCCAGCATTCCCGACACCAGAAATTTACCCCTCCACTTT.

This clonotype came up a few times. The chain recombines TRBV6-1 with TRBJ2-1, with D possibly called TRBD1 or TRBD2 (6 bases each). The germline gives CDR1 MNHNS, CDR2 SASEGT. The CDR3 contains 16 residues. V lost 5 bases to trimming and J lost 2 bases, with 16 bases between them. The DNA for the CDR3 is TGTGCCAGCAGTACTCACCTTGGGGGGCCCTACAATGAGCAGTTCTTC. Its translation: CASSTHLGGPYNEQFF.

This clonotype was detected ten times or more. V gene TRBV6-2 or TRBV6-3 combines with J gene TRBJ2-1; 9 nucleotides match TRBD1. Germline values: CDR1 MNHEY, CDR2 SVGEGT. V lost 2 bases and J lost 6; bases outside the gene matches: 2. The CDR3 sequence is 14 residues long. The CDR3 sequence: CASSYETGGNEQFF. The CDR3 DNA follows: TGTGCCAGCAGTTACGAGACAGGGGGCAATGAGCAGTTCTTC.

This rearrangement joins TRBV7-3 to TRBJ2-2; D tentatively reads TRBD1 or TRBD2 (6 bases each). CDR3 size: 15 residues. Deletions cut 3 bases from V and 5 bases from J, with 13 bases between. Germline V gene sequence: CDR1 SGHTA, CDR2 FQGTGA. The CDR3 nucleotides are TGTGCCAGCAGCTTCGGGGGCTTAGGGACCGGGGAGCTGTTTTTT. This encodes CASSFGGLGTGELFF.

The rearrangement uses TRBV5-1 and TRBJ1-1, with D possibly being TRBD1 (5 bases). CDR1 and CDR2 from the germline V gene are SGHRS and YFSETQ. The CDR3 is made up of 14 amino acids. Trimming took off 3 bases at V and 2 bases at J, with 11 bases between the two ends. CDR3 bases: TGCGCCAGCAGCTGGGGGACTGACAACACTGAAGCTTTCTTT. Amino acid sequence: CASSWGTDNTEAFF.

This clonotype showed up many times. This rearrangement joins TRBV5-6 to TRBJ2-5; TRBD1 matches at 8 bases. CDR3 length: 15 residues. The germline V gene encodes CDR1 SGHDT and CDR2 YYEEEE. V trimming: 0 bases; J trimming: 5 bases; junction bases outside the gene matches: 6. The CDR3 region is CASSLVAGGRETQYF. The CDR3 DNA follows: TGTGCCAGCAGCTTGGTCGCAGGGGGCAGGGAGACCCAGTACTTC.

Written as DNA, the CDR3 is TGTGCCTGGAGTCGGTGGAACCTGATCCACTTT. It encodes CAWSRWNLIHF. The rearrangement uses TRBV30 and TRBJ1-6; no clear D gene. V was pared by 2 bases and J by 17 bases, with 13 bases between. This CDR3 is 11 amino acids long. The germline V gene encodes CDR1 GTSNPN and CDR2 SVGIG (reference sequence).

This clonotype is labeled as medium-sized. This sequence joins TRBV6-1 and TRBJ1-2, with TRBD1 matching over 7 bases. CDR1 and CDR2 (germline): MNHNS, SASEGT. This CDR3 region has 13 residues. V was clipped by 2 bases and J by 7 bases; unmatched bases: 4. The CDR3 DNA follows: TGTGCCAGCAGTGAACAACAGGGGTCTGGCTACACCTTC. Translation gives CASSEQQGSGYTF.

This clonotype appeared a few times. The chain carries TRBV7-9 and TRBJ1-2; 8 bases map to TRBD1. The V gene's germline CDR1 is SEHNR and CDR2 FQNEAQ (reference sequence). The trim removed 2 bases at V and 5 bases at J, leaving 4 bases unmatched. CDR3 length: 14 residues. The CDR3 DNA is TGTGCCAGCAGCTTATCGACAGGGGCTTATGGCTACACCTTC. It codes for CASSLSTGAYGYTF.

There are a few counts of this clonotype. This chain links TRBV28 with TRBJ1-2, with D possibly matching TRBD1 (5 bases). Germline V gene lookup returns CDR1 MDHEN and CDR2 SYDVKM. The CDR3 totals 11 residues. V lost 3 bases and J lost 11, with 10 bases in between. The CDR3, as DNA: TGTGCCAGCAGTTTTTCGGGGGGGTACACCTTC. Its translation is CASSFSGGYTF.

This clonotype was counted between two and nine times. The genes are TRBV13 and TRBJ2-5, with D unresolved. The CDR3 extends over 13 amino acids. Germline lookup yields CDR1 PRHDT and CDR2 FYEKMQ (reference sequence). V gave up 1 base and J gave up 1 base, with 4 bases separating them. This chain's CDR3 is CASSLDPQETQYF. CDR3 in DNA: TGTGCCAGCAGCTTAGATCCCCAAGAGACCCAGTACTTC.

Comments on this clonotype: A much larger clone differs by one base, so this may be a read error. Given the absence of the conserved phenylalanine or tryptophan at the CDR3 end, a read error is likely. V is TRBV2 and J is TRBJ1-1, with D maybe TRBD1 (6 bases). Germline V gene lookup returns CDR1 SNHLY and CDR2 FYNNEI. The CDR3 loop spans 14 amino acids. The V and J ends lost 1 base and 3 bases respectively, with 9 bases between them. The CDR3 bases are TGTGCCAGCAGTGAAGTGGGGGGCTACACTGAAGCTTTCTCT. Protein product: CASSEVGGYTEAFS.

Concerning this clonotype: A much larger clone differs by one base, so this may be a read error. This rearrangement joins TRBV27 to TRBJ2-1; D is unclear. The CDR3 consists of 12 residues. Looked up from germline, CDR1 is MNHEY and CDR2 is SMNVEV (reference sequence). The DNA of the CDR3 is TGTGCCAACAGTTTCTTGGGGAATGAGCAGTTCTTC. Protein sequence: CANSFLGNEQFF.

The chain has TRBV5-1 and TRBJ2-7; a weak D match, TRBD2 (5 bases). Germline CDR1 is SGHRS and CDR2 is YFSETQ. The CDR3 consists of 14 residues. V shed 4 bases and J shed 1 base, with 12 bases lying between them. This CDR3 reads CASSRTGGSYEQYF. CDR3 DNA: TGCGCCAGCAGCCGGACTGGCGGGTCCTACGAGCAGTACTTC.

This clonotype has at least ten counts. This chain connects TRBV7-2 to TRBJ1-2; D ambiguous. Trimming cost V 0 bases and J 8 bases, with 16 bases left between them. The CDR3 has 15 amino acids. Germline V gives CDR1 SGHTA, CDR2 FQGNSA. The CDR3 sequence: CASSLAPDPLYGYTF. The CDR3 DNA reads TGTGCCAGCAGCTTAGCGCCAGATCCTCTTTACGGCTACACCTTC.

This clonotype appeared many times. The genes are TRBV10-3 and TRBJ2-5; 7 nucleotides align to TRBD1. The CDR3 consists of 14 residues. Losses at the gene ends were 6 bases for V and 4 bases for J; bases not matched to a gene: 8. CDR1 is ENHRY and CDR2 is SYGVKD in the germline V gene. For the CDR3, the DNA is TGTGCCATCAGCCGGGACAGCAAACGAGAGACCCAGTACTTC. Translation: CAISRDSKRETQYF.

Of note for this clonotype: This may arise from a read error, as a much more abundant clone is one base away. This rearrangement joins TRBV30 to TRBJ1-1; TRBD1 is a possible D gene (5 bases). Germline CDR1 GTSNPN, CDR2 SVGIG (reference sequence). The CDR3 loop spans 14 amino acids. CDR3 in DNA: TGTGCCTGGAGTGTAAGGGGTCTGAAGACTGTAGCTTTCTTT. Protein sequence: CAWSVRGLKTVAFF.

This clonotype has a count of ten or more. The chain carries TRBV7-9 and TRBJ2-1, with 12 bases lining up with TRBD1. V trimming: 6 bases; J trimming: 8 bases; junction bases outside the gene matches: 11. Germline CDR1 SEHNR, CDR2 FQNEAQ (reference sequence). The CDR3 contains 16 residues. This CDR3 is CASRSPPGQGADEQFF. CDR3 DNA sequence: TGTGCCAGCAGGTCGCCCCCGGGACAGGGGGCAGATGAGCAGTTCTTC.

In regard to this clonotype: A clone one base away is much larger, so this may be a read error. The J gene is TRBJ2-7, the V gene TRBV5-1; possible D gene TRBD1, 5 bases. The CDR3 length is 15 residues. Germline lookup yields CDR1 SGHRS and CDR2 YFSETQ. Trimming took off 4 bases at V and 7 bases at J, with 21 bases between the two ends. CDR3 region: CASSRTSRASGEQYF. Here the CDR3 DNA reads TGCGCCAGCAGCCGGACCTCTAGGGCGTCAGGGGAGCAGTACTTC. Together with reference TRBV5-1 and TRBJ2-7, the CDR3 gives the full variable domain: KAGVTQTPRYLIKTRGQQVTLSCSPISGHRSVSWYQQTPGQGLQFLFEYFSETQRNKGNFPGRFSGRQFSNSRSEMNVSTLELGDSALYLCASSRTSRASGEQYFGPGTRLTVT.

The V and J genes are TRBV5-1 and TRBJ1-1, with D possibly matching TRBD1 (5 bases). Trimming pared 5 bases from V and 4 bases from J, leaving 15 bases between. CDR1 is SGHRS and CDR2 is YFSETQ in the germline V gene. The CDR3 consists of 14 residues. CDR3 bases: TGCGCCAGCAGGTCGGGACCGGAAGGCACTGAAGCTTTCTTT. This codes for CASRSGPEGTEAFF.